This T cell receptor (beta chain) is from a study of response to subunit inactivated influenza vaccine. General observations from the study: After each seasonal influenza vaccination, few new T cells are recruited, the authors suggested.

About this clonotype: Its antigen is unknown.

Germline CDR1 reads LNHNV; CDR2 reads YYDKDF (reference sequence). The CDR3 covers 15 residues. V shed 0 bases and J shed 7 bases, with 13 bases lying between them. From the RT-PCR reads, TCRdb called clonotypes with MiXCR, one entry per CDR3 protein. The profile shows a few hundred thousand distinct CDR3 sequences, 9.5% to 13% of them singletons. This receptor was obtained from a man in his fifties who received an inactivated influenza vaccine. This specimen consisted of PBMCs from blood, obtained 35 to 45 days after vaccination. The rearrangement links TRBV15 to TRBJ1-5; the D gene is possibly TRBD1 (5 bases). Written as DNA, the CDR3 is TGTGCCACCAGCAGAGATGATAGGGGTTTGCAGCCCCAGCATTTT. Its protein is CATSRDDRGLQPQHF. The entire variable domain, with the rest obtained from reference TRBV15 and TRBJ1-5, is as follows: DAMVIQNPRYQVTQFGKPVTLSCSQTLNHNVMYWYQQKSSQAPKLLFHYYDKDFNNEADTPDNFQSRRPNTSFCFLDIRSPGLGDTAMYLCATSRDDRGLQPQHFGDGTRLSIL.